Included here is one T cell receptor beta chain sequence, with context. What this receptor recognizes is not known. No qualities accompany the bases; no much larger clone lies one base away. The meaning of the sample's time point label: persistent/refractory GD, antithyroid drugs over 5 years with positive TRAb. For both TCR sequencing and RNA sequencing, RNA was extracted from PBMCs using TRIzol. The diagnosis of Graves' disease followed American Thyroid Association guidelines. Patients were recruited from an endocrinology department in Xi'an, China. Each patient gave 9 to 10 milliliters of peripheral blood, collected in an EDTA anticoagulant tube. Ficoll Paque Plus density gradient separation was used to isolate PBMCs, and no further T cell sorting was performed. An Agilent 2100 Bioanalyzer and agarose gel were used to assess RNA quality, and a NanoDrop 2000 was used to measure RNA concentration.

The record originates from a study of regulatory T cells in long-lasting Graves disease (dated by TCRdb to the early 2020s). Background on the whole study: Persistent Graves' disease was defined as antithyroid drug treatment for over 5 years with persistently positive TSH receptor autoantibodies. Persistent Graves' disease patients were compared with newly diagnosed Graves' disease patients by peripheral blood TCR sequencing and RNA sequencing. The study took place in China and was registered as a clinical trial. A total of around 33 samples were covered by TCR sequencing, comprising around 13 persistent and 20 or so newly diagnosed Graves' disease patients. In the clinical cohort, patients with persistent Graves' disease had used antithyroid drugs for an average of roughly ten years.

CDR1 and CDR2 are read off the germline V gene as SQVTM and ANQGSEA. Trimming leaves V shorter by 4 bases and J shorter by 2 bases, with the junction holding 7 bases beyond the gene matches. The cysteine opens and the phenylalanine closes a CDR3 of 14 amino acids. Only the CDR3 DNA is retained, 42 bases long and in frame from the first base. Library generation was performed with multiplex PCR. The instrument was an Illumina HiSeq 4000. To build TCR beta libraries, CDR3 regions were amplified by Arm-PCR using iRepertoire HTBI primers. Gel purification was performed on PCR products prior to sequencing. Under the source paper's analysis protocol: Across samples, fewer than 70 TRBV and 13 to 15 TRBJ segments were identified and used for gene usage analysis of CDR3 amino acid clonotypes. COPE and FqMerger were used to merge filtered high-quality paired reads into contigs. BLAST was used to align contigs to IMGT TRBV, TRBD and TRBJ reference genes, with CDR3 defined following IMGT. Any clonotype with a frequency above 0.1% was classified as a highly expanded clone. Shannon entropy was used to measure repertoire diversity, and the Gini coefficient was used to measure V-J evenness. Public clonotypes were defined as clonotypes shared by more than one individual. TCRdb ran its own pipeline on the public reads, namely fastp trimming at Q25 and MiXCR clone calling, and kept in-frame beta chains. Each CDR3 protein gets just one entry, which takes the most common genes and DNA from the rows behind it. These V and J calls originate from TCRdb's pipeline instead of the authors' own analysis. This sample has approximately 690,000 distinct CDR3 sequences in its table, and 25% to 35% of those were observed once. The top ten clones comprise around 42% of the sample.

What the authors observed across the whole study: Preferential use of TRBV28, TRBJ1-2 and TRBJ2-5 was observed in persistent disease, whereas TRBV20-1 and TRBJ2-1 were favored in newly diagnosed disease. Patients with persistent disease shared more public clonotypes (approximately 2,500) than newly diagnosed patients did (966). Only the TCR beta chain was sequenced and analyzed. Compared with newly diagnosed patients, patients with persistent Graves' disease had lower TCR Shannon entropy and fewer highly expanded clones, which suggests clonal expansion. The authors acknowledged the small sample size as a limitation that may reduce accuracy. Only peripheral blood was studied, because thyroid tissue, the primary lesion, was inaccessible.

Recombination connected TRBV29-1 to TRBJ2-5; 7 middle bases align to TRBD2. This TCR came from a female donor with Graves disease. The sample consisted of peripheral blood mononuclear cells (PBMCs), taken when the disease was refractory, from a patient treated with antithyroid drugs. CDR3 protein: CSVVTSVVQETQYF. The DNA is TGCAGCGTTGTAACTAGCGTAGTACAAGAGACCCAGTACTTC. Extended through the reference TRBV29-1 and TRBJ2-5 proteins, this CDR3 yields the full variable domain: SAVISQKPSRDICQRGTSLTIQCQVDSQVTMMFWYRQQPGQSLTLIATANQGSEATYESGFVIDKFPISRPNLTFSTLTVSNMSPEDSSIYLCSVVTSVVQETQYFGPGTRLLVL.